These T cell receptor beta chains were read from a single sample in a study of cytomegalovirus exposure and HLA in healthy donors. The assay was immunoSEQ multiplex PCR, and TCRdb's table has in-frame clones only and misses some. The sample has some 150,000 clones, around 87% seen once. Input material: PBMCs. Receptors originate from a woman between 25 and 40 years old in good health and CMV-seronegative. The CDR3 runs from the conserved cysteine through the conserved F or W. Each record gives: V gene, J gene, D gene, clone size, CDR3 DNA, CDR3 protein. D genes are given only for firm matches. The size of a clone is reported for some rows only, either as once, few or many, or as a class for expanded clones.

V: TRBV29-1
J: TRBJ2-1
D: TRBD2
size: .
DNA: TGCAGCGTTGAAATTAGCGGGAGGATTGACAATGAGCAGTTCTTC
CDR3: CSVEISGRIDNEQFF

V: TRBV9
J: TRBJ1-6
D: TRBD1
size: .
DNA: TGTGCCAGCAGCGCGGGACAGGGGGATTCACCCCTCCACTTT
CDR3: CASSAGQGDSPLHF

V: TRBV5-3
J: TRBJ2-7
D: .
size: .
DNA: TGTGCCAGAAGCTTGACAATATACGAGCAGTACTTC
CDR3: CARSLTIYEQYF

V: TRBV30
J: TRBJ2-2
D: TRBD1
size: .
DNA: TGTGCCTGGGCGACAGGGGGAGTCTCCGGGGAGCTGTTTTTT
CDR3: CAWATGGVSGELFF

V: TRBV5-6
J: TRBJ2-7
D: .
size: once
DNA: TGTGCCAGCAGCTTATACAGCTCCTACGAGCAGTACTTC
CDR3: CASSLYSSYEQYF

V: TRBV7-2
J: TRBJ2-2
D: TRBD2
size: .
DNA: TGTGCCAGCAGCCGGGGACTAGATAGGACCGGGGAGCTGTTTTTT
CDR3: CASSRGLDRTGELFF

V: TRBV20-1
J: TRBJ2-1
D: .
size: .
DNA: TGCAGGGCGGGACAGTACAATGAGCAGTTCTTC
CDR3: CRAGQYNEQFF

V: TRBV10-3
J: TRBJ2-1
D: TRBD2
size: once
DNA: TGTGCCATCAGTGAGGGTCTAGCGGGAGGTTATTACAATGAGCAGTTCTTC
CDR3: CAISEGLAGGYYNEQFF

V: TRBV4-1
J: TRBJ1-1
D: .
size: .
DNA: TGCGCCAGCAGCCAAGCTTGGACAGCGAACACTGAAGCTTTCTTT
CDR3: CASSQAWTANTEAFF

V: TRBV28
J: TRBJ2-7
D: TRBD2
size: .
DNA: TGTGCCAGCAGTTTCTTCGGCGGGAGGCCTCGCGAGCAGTACTTC
CDR3: CASSFFGGRPREQYF

V: TRBV5-1
J: TRBJ2-2
D: .
size: .
DNA: TGCGCCAGCAGCTTGGGGCTAGCAGACGGAACGAACACCGGGGAGCTGTTTTTT
CDR3: CASSLGLADGTNTGELFF

V: TRBV29-1
J: TRBJ2-5
D: .
size: .
DNA: TGCAGCGTACGGACTCAAGAGACCCAGTACTTC
CDR3: CSVRTQETQYF

V: TRBV19
J: TRBJ2-7
D: .
size: .
DNA: TGTGCCAGTAGTATAGCTCCGGGCTACGAGCAGTACTTC
CDR3: CASSIAPGYEQYF

V: TRBV5-1
J: TRBJ2-1
D: TRBD1
size: once
DNA: TGCGCCAGCAGCTTGGCCGTAAACAGGGGAGACAATGAGCAGTTCTTC
CDR3: CASSLAVNRGDNEQFF

V: TRBV7-8
J: TRBJ2-1
D: .
size: few
DNA: TGTGCCAGCAGCTTAGACACGGGGACTGGAAAGTTCTTC
CDR3: CASSLDTGTGKFF

V: TRBV5-1
J: TRBJ1-3
D: .
size: .
DNA: TGCGCCAGCAGCTTGGCGGGGTTTGGAAACACCATATATTTT
CDR3: CASSLAGFGNTIYF

V: TRBV9
J: TRBJ1-1
D: .
size: .
DNA: TGTGCCAGCAGCCCCCCCAGCGGGGTGGGTACTGAAGCTTTCTTT
CDR3: CASSPPSGVGTEAFF

V: TRBV27
J: TRBJ1-6
D: .
size: once
DNA: TGTGCCAGCAGTTTGACAGGCTCCTCCTATAATTCACCCCTCCACTTT
CDR3: CASSLTGSSYNSPLHF

V: TRBV6-5
J: TRBJ1-2
D: TRBD1
size: .
DNA: TGTGCCACCACGACAGGGGAAAGCTATGGCTACACCTTC
CDR3: CATTTGESYGYTF

V: TRBV27
J: TRBJ2-1
D: TRBD2
size: .
DNA: TGTGCCAGCAGTTTAGGGACTAAACCCTACAATGAGCAGTTCTTC
CDR3: CASSLGTKPYNEQFF

V: TRBV7-8
J: TRBJ1-3
D: .
size: .
DNA: TGTGCCAGCAGCACAGAACAGGGTCTCGAGGACACCATATATTTT
CDR3: CASSTEQGLEDTIYF

V: TRBV4-1
J: TRBJ1-3
D: .
size: .
DNA: TGCGCCAGCAGCCACATACTAAGGGGGTACTCTGGAAACACCATATATTTT
CDR3: CASSHILRGYSGNTIYF

V: TRBV6-4
J: TRBJ2-1
D: .
size: many
DNA: TGTGCCAGCAGTGAATCGAGCGATAATGAGCAGTTCTTC
CDR3: CASSESSDNEQFF

V: TRBV27
J: TRBJ2-7
D: .
size: .
DNA: TGTGCCAGCAGTTCGGGACTGGGAACCTACGAGCAGTACTTC
CDR3: CASSSGLGTYEQYF

V: TRBV7-9
J: TRBJ1-1
D: TRBD1
size: once
DNA: TGTGCCAGCAGCTTCCCCGGGACAGGGGGCATGTTTGGTGATGATGAAGCTTTCTTT
CDR3: CASSFPGTGGMFGDDEAFF

V: TRBV5-1
J: TRBJ2-1
D: TRBD2
size: .
DNA: TGCGCCAGCAGACTTAGCGGGAGAGCTTACAATGAGCAGTTCTTC
CDR3: CASRLSGRAYNEQFF

V: TRBV30
J: TRBJ2-1
D: .
size: .
DNA: TGTGCCTGGAGTGTATACAGGGCTTACAATTATGAGCAGTTCTTC
CDR3: CAWSVYRAYNYEQFF

V: TRBV6-1
J: TRBJ1-2
D: .
size: .
DNA: TGTGCCAGCAGTAGAGGGGAGGGGTATGGCTACACCTTC
CDR3: CASSRGEGYGYTF

V: TRBV6-6
J: TRBJ2-5
D: TRBD1
size: .
DNA: TGTGCCAGCAGCCCCTGGAGGGACAGGGCCAAAGAGACCCAGTACTTC
CDR3: CASSPWRDRAKETQYF

V: TRBV6-1
J: TRBJ2-7
D: .
size: .
DNA: TGTGCCAGCAGTGATAGACTAGGTACCTACGAGCAGTACTTC
CDR3: CASSDRLGTYEQYF

V: TRBV6-1
J: TRBJ2-3
D: TRBD2
size: .
DNA: TGTGCCAGCAGAGAAGGGCCTAGCGGCAGCACAGATACGCAGTATTTT
CDR3: CASREGPSGSTDTQYF

V: TRBV6-5
J: TRBJ1-5
D: TRBD1
size: .
DNA: TGTGCCAGCAGTGCGGACAGGGGCAATCAGCCCCAGCATTTT
CDR3: CASSADRGNQPQHF

V: TRBV28
J: TRBJ2-5
D: .
size: .
DNA: TGTGCCAGCGCCTCAGGGCTGGAGACCCAGTACTTC
CDR3: CASASGLETQYF

V: TRBV7-8
J: TRBJ1-6
D: .
size: .
DNA: TGTGCCAGCAGCACCGCCGGGGGGTATAATTCACCCCTCCACTTT
CDR3: CASSTAGGYNSPLHF

V: TRBV6-1
J: TRBJ2-1
D: TRBD2
size: .
DNA: TGTGCCAGCAGCGCCTCTGCGGGAGGGAGGTATGAGCAGTTCTTC
CDR3: CASSASAGGRYEQFF

V: TRBV28
J: TRBJ1-6
D: TRBD1
size: .
DNA: TGTGCCAGCAGTTCGGGACAGTACTCACCCCTCCACTTT
CDR3: CASSSGQYSPLHF

V: TRBV19
J: TRBJ2-3
D: TRBD2
size: .
DNA: TGTGCCAGTAGTCGGTGGACTAGCGGGAGATCAGATACGCAGTATTTT
CDR3: CASSRWTSGRSDTQYF

V: TRBV28
J: TRBJ1-3
D: TRBD1
size: .
DNA: TGTGCCAGCAGTCCCCGGACAGGGGTTGGAAACACCATATATTTT
CDR3: CASSPRTGVGNTIYF

V: TRBV29-1
J: TRBJ1-1
D: TRBD1
size: .
DNA: TGCAGCGCGGCCGGGACAGGGAGAGGAGGAGGATTTGGGGCTTTCTTT
CDR3: CSAAGTGRGGGFGAFF

V: TRBV4-3
J: TRBJ2-3
D: TRBD2
size: .
DNA: TGCGCCAGCAGCCAAGGACTAGCCTTCACAGATACGCAGTATTTT
CDR3: CASSQGLAFTDTQYF

V: TRBV7-2
J: TRBJ2-7
D: .
size: .
DNA: TGTGCCAGCAGCTCAGTAGCGATAGTTCCCTACGAGCAGTACTTC
CDR3: CASSSVAIVPYEQYF

V: TRBV28
J: TRBJ2-5
D: TRBD2
size: .
DNA: TGTGCCAGCAATTTGAGTGGGTCATCGGGGGGAGACCAAGAGACCCAGTACTTC
CDR3: CASNLSGSSGGDQETQYF

V: TRBV9
J: TRBJ2-2
D: .
size: .
DNA: TGTGCCAGCAGCGCACAGGGATGGAACACCGGGGAGCTGTTTTTT
CDR3: CASSAQGWNTGELFF

V: TRBV9
J: TRBJ2-3
D: TRBD2
size: .
DNA: TGTGCCAGCAGCGCACCGGGACTAGCGGGGGGACCTCGCACAGATACGCAGTATTTT
CDR3: CASSAPGLAGGPRTDTQYF

V: TRBV4-1
J: TRBJ1-4
D: .
size: .
DNA: TGCGCCACTTCTCGGGGGGAAAAACTGTTTTTT
CDR3: CATSRGEKLFF

V: TRBV4-3
J: TRBJ2-3
D: TRBD2
size: few
DNA: TGCGCCAGCAGCCAAGGACTAGCGGGTTCTAAAGGGGCTGATACGCAGTATTTT
CDR3: CASSQGLAGSKGADTQYF

V: TRBV30
J: TRBJ1-5
D: .
size: .
DNA: TGTGCCTGGAGTCTCAGGCAACGCAATCAGCCCCAGCATTTT
CDR3: CAWSLRQRNQPQHF

V: TRBV19
J: TRBJ1-2
D: TRBD1
size: .
DNA: TGTGCCAGTAGTATATCCCAGGGGGCGTATGGCTACACCTTC
CDR3: CASSISQGAYGYTF

V: TRBV7-8
J: TRBJ1-2
D: .
size: .
DNA: TGTGCCAGCAGCTTAGCGCTGGGCTCAAGTGGCTACACCTTC
CDR3: CASSLALGSSGYTF

V: TRBV7-2
J: TRBJ2-3
D: .
size: .
DNA: TGTGCCAGCAGCAGGGAGCGTACCACAGATACGCAGTATTTT
CDR3: CASSRERTTDTQYF

V: TRBV4-3
J: TRBJ2-1
D: TRBD2
size: few
DNA: TGCGCCAGCAGCCAAGATCGACTAGCGGGGGGAGTAGAGTTCTTC
CDR3: CASSQDRLAGGVEFF

V: TRBV7-9
J: TRBJ2-1
D: TRBD1
size: .
DNA: TGTGCCAGCAGCGCAGATGGGACAGGGTCAGGGGGGCAGTTCTTC
CDR3: CASSADGTGSGGQFF

V: TRBV5-6
J: TRBJ1-1
D: TRBD1
size: .
DNA: TGTGCCAGCAGCTCGACAGGGATTAGCGATGAAGCTTTCTTT
CDR3: CASSSTGISDEAFF

V: TRBV11-3
J: TRBJ2-5
D: .
size: .
DNA: TGTGCCAGCAGCTTAGCGGGAGCGGAGACCCAGTACTTC
CDR3: CASSLAGAETQYF

V: TRBV10-3
J: TRBJ2-7
D: TRBD2
size: .
DNA: TGTGCCATCAGTGCGGGACTAGCGGGGGGTGGGCCCTACGAGCAGTACTTC
CDR3: CAISAGLAGGGPYEQYF

V: TRBV6-5
J: TRBJ2-1
D: .
size: .
DNA: TGTGCCAGCAGTTACTCAATTATCAATGAGCAGTTCTTC
CDR3: CASSYSIINEQFF

V: TRBV27
J: TRBJ2-1
D: TRBD2
size: .
DNA: TGTGCCAGCACTTTCGGGACTAGCGGATACAATGAGCAGTTCTTC
CDR3: CASTFGTSGYNEQFF

V: TRBV7-6
J: TRBJ2-7
D: TRBD2
size: .
DNA: TGTGCCAGCAGCTTAGATCGTAGCGGGAGGGCCTACGAGCAGTACTTC
CDR3: CASSLDRSGRAYEQYF

V: TRBV4-3
J: TRBJ1-2
D: .
size: few
DNA: TGCGCCAGCAGCCAAGAATCCCAGGACTATGGCTACACCTTC
CDR3: CASSQESQDYGYTF

V: TRBV30
J: TRBJ1-4
D: .
size: .
DNA: TGTGCCTGGAGTGTACGGACTAATGAAAAACTGTTTTTT
CDR3: CAWSVRTNEKLFF